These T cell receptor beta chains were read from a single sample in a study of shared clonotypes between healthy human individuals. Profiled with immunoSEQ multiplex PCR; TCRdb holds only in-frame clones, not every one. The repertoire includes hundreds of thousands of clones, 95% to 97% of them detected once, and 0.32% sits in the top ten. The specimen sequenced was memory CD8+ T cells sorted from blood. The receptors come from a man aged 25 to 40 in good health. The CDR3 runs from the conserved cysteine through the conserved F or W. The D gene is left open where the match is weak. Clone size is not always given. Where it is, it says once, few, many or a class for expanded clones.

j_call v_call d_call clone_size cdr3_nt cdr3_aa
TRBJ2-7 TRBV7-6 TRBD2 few TGTGCCAGCAGCCCTCGTCTAGCGGCTTTTGTAAGGGGCGAGCAGTACTTC CASSPRLAAFVRGEQYF
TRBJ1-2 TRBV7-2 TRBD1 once TGTGCCAGCAGCCGGACAGGGAACTATGGCTACACCTTC CASSRTGNYGYTF
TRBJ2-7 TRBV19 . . TGTGCCAGTAGTATACAGGGTGGCGAGCAGTACTTC CASSIQGGEQYF
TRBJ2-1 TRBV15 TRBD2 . TGTGCCACCAGCAACTCAGCGGGACGGTACTACAATGAGCAGTTCTTC CATSNSAGRYYNEQFF
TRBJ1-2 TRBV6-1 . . TGTGCCAGCAGTGACCCAGTGGGCCGTAACTATGGCTACACCTTC CASSDPVGRNYGYTF
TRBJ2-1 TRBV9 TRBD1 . TGTGCCAGCAGCGCAAGCGGGACAGGGCCAAATGAGCAGTTCTTC CASSASGTGPNEQFF
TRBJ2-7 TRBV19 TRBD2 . TGTGCCAGTAGTAACGAAGCGGGAGGGCCTTACGAGCAGTACTTC CASSNEAGGPYEQYF
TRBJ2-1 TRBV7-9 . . TGTGGCAGCGGAAGGGCAAGCTCCTACAATGAGCAGTTCTTC CGSGRASSYNEQFF
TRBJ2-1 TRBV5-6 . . TGTGCCAGCAGCTTGGGGGGCGAGCAGTTCTTC CASSLGGEQFF
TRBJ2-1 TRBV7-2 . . TGTGCCAGCAGCTTAGCAGTCGGGGCCGCCAATGAGCAGTTCTTC CASSLAVGAANEQFF
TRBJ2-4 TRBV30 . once TGTGCCTGGAGTTGGCGGGATAGGGTAAAAAACATTCAGTACTTC CAWSWRDRVKNIQYF
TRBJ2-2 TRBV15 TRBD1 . TGTGCCACCAGCAGAGGAGGGGGCGCGAACACCGGGGAGCTGTTTTTT CATSRGGGANTGELFF
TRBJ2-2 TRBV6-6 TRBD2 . TGTGCCAGCAGTTACAGTATGGGAGGGCCTACCGGGGAGCTGTTTTTT CASSYSMGGPTGELFF
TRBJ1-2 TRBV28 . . TGTGCCAGCAGTTTAGGGTCCTCCCTAGGGTATGGCTACACCTTC CASSLGSSLGYGYTF
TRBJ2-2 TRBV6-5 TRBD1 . TGTGCCAGCAGTTACGGGACAGGCGGAGGCACCGGGGAGCTGTTTTTT CASSYGTGGGTGELFF
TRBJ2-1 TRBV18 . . TGTGCCAGCTCACCTTTAGCGGAGGGGTCCTACAATGAGCAGTTCTTC CASSPLAEGSYNEQFF
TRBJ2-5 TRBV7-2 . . TGTGCCAGCAGCCAAAGGCGGCCCCAAGAGACCCAGTACTTC CASSQRRPQETQYF
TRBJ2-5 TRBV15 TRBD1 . TGTGCCACCAGCAGACTTGCCCCCGGGACAGCCCTTAAAGAGACCCAGTACTTC CATSRLAPGTALKETQYF
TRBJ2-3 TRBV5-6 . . TGTGCCAGCAGCTTGGCGCTATCAGCAGATACGCAGTATTTT CASSLALSADTQYF
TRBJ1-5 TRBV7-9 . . TGTGCCAGCAGCTTAGGGGGCCAGCCCCAGCATTTT CASSLGGQPQHF
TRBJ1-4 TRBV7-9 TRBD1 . TGTGCCAGCAGCCTAAGTCCGACAGGGCGGGAAAAACTGTTTTTT CASSLSPTGREKLFF
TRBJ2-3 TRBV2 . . TGTGCCAGCAGTGAGATCTTCACAGATACGCAGTATTTT CASSEIFTDTQYF
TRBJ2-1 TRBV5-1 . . TGCGCCAGCAGCTCGGACAGATACAATGAGCAGTTCTTC CASSSDRYNEQFF
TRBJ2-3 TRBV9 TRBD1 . TGTGCCAGCAGCGTAGGCTCAGGGGGATTTTTTATGGATACGCAGTATTTT CASSVGSGGFFMDTQYF
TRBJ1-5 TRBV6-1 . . TGTGCCAGCAGTGAGAGGGACAATCAGCCCCAGCATTTT CASSERDNQPQHF
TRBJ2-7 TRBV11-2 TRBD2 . TGTGCCAGCAGCGAGGGGCTAGCGGGTGGATTCTACGAGCAGTACTTC CASSEGLAGGFYEQYF
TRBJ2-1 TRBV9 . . TGTGCCAGCAGCGTAGAGGGTAGCATCAATGAGCAGTTCTTC CASSVEGSINEQFF
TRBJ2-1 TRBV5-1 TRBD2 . TGCGCCAGCAGCCTGGGGAGGGCCGCCTACAATGAGCAGTTCTTC CASSLGRAAYNEQFF
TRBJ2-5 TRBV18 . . TGTGCCAGCTCACCACTCACAAAAGAGACCCAGTACTTC CASSPLTKETQYF
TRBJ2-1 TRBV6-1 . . TGTGCCAGCAGTGAGTATCAAGAGCAGTTCTTC CASSEYQEQFF
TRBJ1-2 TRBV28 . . TGTGCCAGCAGTTTATTTGCCAGACCCAGGAACTATGGCTACACCTTC CASSLFARPRNYGYTF
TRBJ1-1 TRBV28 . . TGTGCCAGCAGTTCGAACACTGAAGCTTTCTTT CASSSNTEAFF
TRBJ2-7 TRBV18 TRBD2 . TGTGCCAGCTCACCCTTCCTCCTAGCGGGAGGCCAATTGGGCTACGAGCAGTACTTC CASSPFLLAGGQLGYEQYF
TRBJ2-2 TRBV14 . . TGTGCCAGCAAGGAGGGGCCGAACACCGGGGAGCTGTTTTTT CASKEGPNTGELFF
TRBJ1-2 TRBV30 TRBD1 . TGTGCCTGGAGTCTCCCCCACAGGGGAATAGGTGGCTACACCTTC CAWSLPHRGIGGYTF